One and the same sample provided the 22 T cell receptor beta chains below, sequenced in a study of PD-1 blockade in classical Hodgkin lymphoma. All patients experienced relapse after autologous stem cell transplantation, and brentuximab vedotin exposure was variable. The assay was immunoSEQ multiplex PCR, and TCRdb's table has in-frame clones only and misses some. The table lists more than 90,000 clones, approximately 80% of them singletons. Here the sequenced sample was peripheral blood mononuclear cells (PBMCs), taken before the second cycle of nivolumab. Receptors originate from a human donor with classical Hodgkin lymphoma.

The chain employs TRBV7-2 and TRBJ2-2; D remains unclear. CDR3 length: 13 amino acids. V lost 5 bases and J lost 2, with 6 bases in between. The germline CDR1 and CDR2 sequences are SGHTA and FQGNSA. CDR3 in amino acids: CASSPDNTGELFF. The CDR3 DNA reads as TGTGCCAGCAGCCCGGACAACACCGGGGAGCTGTTTTTT.

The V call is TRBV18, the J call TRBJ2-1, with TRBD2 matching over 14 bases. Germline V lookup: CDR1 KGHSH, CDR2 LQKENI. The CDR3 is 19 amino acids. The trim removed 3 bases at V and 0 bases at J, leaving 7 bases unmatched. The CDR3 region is CASSPLPGLAGDSYNEQFF. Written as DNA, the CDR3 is TGTGCCAGCTCACCCCTCCCGGGACTAGCGGGAGACTCCTACAATGAGCAGTTCTTC.

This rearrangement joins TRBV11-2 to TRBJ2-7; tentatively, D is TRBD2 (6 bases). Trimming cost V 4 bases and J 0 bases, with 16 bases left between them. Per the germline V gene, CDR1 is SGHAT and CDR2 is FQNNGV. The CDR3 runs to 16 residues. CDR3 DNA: TGTGCCAGCAGCTGGTCAACGGGACTTAGCTCCTACGAGCAGTACTTC. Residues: CASSWSTGLSSYEQYF.

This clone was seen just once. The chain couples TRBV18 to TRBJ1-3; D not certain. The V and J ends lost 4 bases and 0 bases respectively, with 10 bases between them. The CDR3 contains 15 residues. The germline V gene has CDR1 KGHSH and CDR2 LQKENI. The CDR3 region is CASSRLKSSGNTIYF. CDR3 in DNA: TGTGCCAGCTCACGACTCAAGAGCTCTGGAAACACCATATATTTT.

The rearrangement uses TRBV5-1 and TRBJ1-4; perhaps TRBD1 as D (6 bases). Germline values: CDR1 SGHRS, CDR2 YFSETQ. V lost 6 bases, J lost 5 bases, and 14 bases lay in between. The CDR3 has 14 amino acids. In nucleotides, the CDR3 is TGCGCCAGCACCAAGGACAGCAAGAATGAAAAACTGTTTTTT. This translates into CASTKDSKNEKLFF.

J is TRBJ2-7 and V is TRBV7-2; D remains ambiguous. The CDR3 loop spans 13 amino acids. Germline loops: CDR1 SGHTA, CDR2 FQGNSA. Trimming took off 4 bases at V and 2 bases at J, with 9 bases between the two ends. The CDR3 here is CASSYTQAYEQYF. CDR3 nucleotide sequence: TGTGCCAGCAGCTACACCCAAGCCTACGAGCAGTACTTC.

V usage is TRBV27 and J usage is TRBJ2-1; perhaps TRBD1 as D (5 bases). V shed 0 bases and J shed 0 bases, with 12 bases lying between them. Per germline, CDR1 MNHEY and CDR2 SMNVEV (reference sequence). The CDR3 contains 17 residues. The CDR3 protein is CASSLSTRQSSYNEQFF. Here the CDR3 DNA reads TGTGCCAGCAGTTTATCTACGCGACAGAGCTCCTACAATGAGCAGTTCTTC.

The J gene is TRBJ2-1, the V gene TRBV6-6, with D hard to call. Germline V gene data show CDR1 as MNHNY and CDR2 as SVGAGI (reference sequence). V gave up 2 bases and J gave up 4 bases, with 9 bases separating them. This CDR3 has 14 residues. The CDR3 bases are TGTGCCAGCAGTTACCGCGGCGAGTACAATGAGCAGTTCTTC. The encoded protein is CASSYRGEYNEQFF.

CDR3 nucleotides: TGTGCCAGCTCACCTTACGGGACAGGGATGAATGAGCAGTTCTTC. This encodes CASSPYGTGMNEQFF. This sequence joins TRBV18 and TRBJ2-1; 9 nucleotides match TRBD1. Trimming cost V 3 bases and J 7 bases; bases outside gene matches: 7. The CDR3 has 15 amino acids. Per the germline V gene, CDR1 is KGHSH and CDR2 is LQKENI.

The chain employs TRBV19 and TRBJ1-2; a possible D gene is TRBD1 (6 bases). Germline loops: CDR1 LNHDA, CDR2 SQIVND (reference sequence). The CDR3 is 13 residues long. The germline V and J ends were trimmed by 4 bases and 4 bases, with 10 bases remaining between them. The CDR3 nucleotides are TGTGCCAGTAGTACACAGGGACCCTATGGCTACACCTTC. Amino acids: CASSTQGPYGYTF.

CDR3 sequence reads: CATKDRAYTGELFF. CDR3 nucleotide sequence: TGTGCCACGAAAGACAGGGCGTACACCGGGGAGCTGTTTTTT. The rearrangement uses TRBV19 and TRBJ2-2; 7 nucleotides line up with TRBD1. Germline loops: CDR1 LNHDA, CDR2 SQIVND (reference sequence). Trimming at V came to 10 bases and at J to 3 bases, leaving 8 bases not matched to a gene. This CDR3 has 14 residues.

The CDR3 sequence is CAISELANTGELFF. CDR3 coding DNA: TGTGCCATATCGGAACTTGCGAACACCGGGGAGCTGTTTTTT. This chain connects TRBV2 to TRBJ2-2; unclear D gene. The CDR3 extends over 14 amino acids. Per germline, CDR1 SNHLY and CDR2 FYNNEI. Trimming shortened V by 10 bases and J by 0 bases, and 12 bases separated the two germline ends.

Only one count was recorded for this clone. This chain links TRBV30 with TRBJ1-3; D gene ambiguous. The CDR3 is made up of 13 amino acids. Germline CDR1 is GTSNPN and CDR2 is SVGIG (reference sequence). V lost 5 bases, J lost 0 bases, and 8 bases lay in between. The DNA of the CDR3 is TGTGCCTGGGGACGGAGCTCTGGAAACACCATATATTTT. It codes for CAWGRSSGNTIYF.

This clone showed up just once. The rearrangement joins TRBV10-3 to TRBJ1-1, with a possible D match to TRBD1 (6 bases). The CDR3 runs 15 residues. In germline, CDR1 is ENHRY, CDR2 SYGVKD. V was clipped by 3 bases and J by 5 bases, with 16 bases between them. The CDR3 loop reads CAISDFVGARTEAFF. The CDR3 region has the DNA TGTGCCATCAGTGATTTCGTGGGGGCGCGTACTGAAGCTTTCTTT.

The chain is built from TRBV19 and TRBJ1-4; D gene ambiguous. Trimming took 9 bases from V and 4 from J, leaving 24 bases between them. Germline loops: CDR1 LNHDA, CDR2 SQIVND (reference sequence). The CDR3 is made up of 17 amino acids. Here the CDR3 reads CARTQVTQKTHNEKLFF. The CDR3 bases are TGTGCCAGGACGCAGGTTACCCAGAAAACCCATAATGAAAAACTGTTTTTT.

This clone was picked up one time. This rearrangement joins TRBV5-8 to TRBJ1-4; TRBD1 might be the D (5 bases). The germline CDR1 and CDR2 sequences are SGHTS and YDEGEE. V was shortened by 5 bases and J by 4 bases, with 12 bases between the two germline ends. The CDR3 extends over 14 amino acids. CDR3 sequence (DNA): TGTGCCAGCAGTATTGGGACGGTTAATGAAAAACTGTTTTTT. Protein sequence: CASSIGTVNEKLFF.

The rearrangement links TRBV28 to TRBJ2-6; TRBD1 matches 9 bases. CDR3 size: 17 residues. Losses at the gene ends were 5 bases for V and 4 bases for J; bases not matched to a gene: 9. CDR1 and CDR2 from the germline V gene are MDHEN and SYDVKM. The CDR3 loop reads CASSPRGQGNGANVLTF. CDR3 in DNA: TGTGCCAGCAGTCCACGAGGACAGGGGAACGGGGCCAACGTCCTGACTTTC.

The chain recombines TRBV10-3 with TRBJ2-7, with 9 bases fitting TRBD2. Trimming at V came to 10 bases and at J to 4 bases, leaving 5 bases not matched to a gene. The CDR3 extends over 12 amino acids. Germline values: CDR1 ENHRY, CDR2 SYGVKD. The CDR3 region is CATSGLAYEQYF. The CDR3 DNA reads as TGTGCCACATCAGGACTAGCGTACGAGCAGTACTTC.

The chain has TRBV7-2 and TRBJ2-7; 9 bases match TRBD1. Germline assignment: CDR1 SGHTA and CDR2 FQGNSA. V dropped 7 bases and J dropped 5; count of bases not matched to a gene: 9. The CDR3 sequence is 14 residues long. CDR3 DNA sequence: TGTGCCAGCACCCACCCGGGACAGGGTAACGAGCAGTACTTC. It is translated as CASTHPGQGNEQYF.

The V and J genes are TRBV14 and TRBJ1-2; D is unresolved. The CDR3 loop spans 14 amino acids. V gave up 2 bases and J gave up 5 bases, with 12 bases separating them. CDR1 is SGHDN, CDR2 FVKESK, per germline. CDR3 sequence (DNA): TGTGCCAGCAGCCAACAAGCAGGTCCGTATGGCTACACCTTC. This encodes CASSQQAGPYGYTF.

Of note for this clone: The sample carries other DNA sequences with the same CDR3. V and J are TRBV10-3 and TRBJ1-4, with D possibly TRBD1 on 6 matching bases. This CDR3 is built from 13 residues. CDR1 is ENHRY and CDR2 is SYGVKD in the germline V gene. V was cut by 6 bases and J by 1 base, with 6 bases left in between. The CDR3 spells CAIRGQTNEKLFF. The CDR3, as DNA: TGTGCCATCAGGGGACAAACTAATGAAAAACTGTTTTTT.

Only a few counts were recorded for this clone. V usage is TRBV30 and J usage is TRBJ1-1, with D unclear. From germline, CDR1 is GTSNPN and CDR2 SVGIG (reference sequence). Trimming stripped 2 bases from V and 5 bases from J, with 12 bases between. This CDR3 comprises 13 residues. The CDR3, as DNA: TGTGCCTGGAGTCCACAACCCGGGACTGAAGCTTTCTTT. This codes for CAWSPQPGTEAFF.